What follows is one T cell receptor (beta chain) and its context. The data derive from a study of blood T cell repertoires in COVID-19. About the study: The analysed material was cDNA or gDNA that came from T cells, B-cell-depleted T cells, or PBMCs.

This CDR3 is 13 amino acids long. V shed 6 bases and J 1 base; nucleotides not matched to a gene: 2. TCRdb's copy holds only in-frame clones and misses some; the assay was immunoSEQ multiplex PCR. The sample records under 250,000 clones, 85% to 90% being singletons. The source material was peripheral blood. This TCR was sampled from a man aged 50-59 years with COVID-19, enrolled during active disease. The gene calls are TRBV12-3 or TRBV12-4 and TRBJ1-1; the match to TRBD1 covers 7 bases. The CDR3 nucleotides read TGTGCCAGCAGGGGGACAGAGAACACTGAAGCTTTCTTT. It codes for CASRGTENTEAFF.